This entry lists 3 T cell receptor beta chains sequenced from one sample in a study of beta chain features in type 1 diabetes. Sequencing targeted expressed TCRB transcripts, as all isolated RNA had been reverse transcribed. Profiled with immunoSEQ multiplex PCR; TCRdb holds only in-frame clones, not every one. This table holds approximately 600,000 clones, 9.5% to 15% found once. Antigens for these TCRs are unknown. General study points: Among all four CD4+ subsets, Type 1 diabetes patients had TCRB CDR3s that were moderately but significantly shorter.

The sequencing sample was made of naive CD4+ T cells from blood. Receptors were obtained from a young man with type 1 diabetes.

The chain carries TRBV30 and TRBJ2-7, with 8 bases that match TRBD2. This CDR3 region has 15 residues. Per germline, CDR1 GTSNPN and CDR2 SVGIG (reference sequence). V was pared by 3 bases and J by 1 base, with 8 bases of the junction left unmatched. CDR3 DNA sequence: TGTGCCTGGAGCCGTAGCGGGGACCTTTCCTACGAGCAGTACTTC. Its protein is CAWSRSGDLSYEQYF.

This rearrangement joins TRBV7-2 to TRBJ2-5, with D hard to call. V gave up 1 base and J gave up 5 bases, with 11 bases separating them. CDR1 SGHTA and CDR2 FQGNSA come from the germline V gene. The CDR3 extends over 14 amino acids. The CDR3 coding sequence is TGTGCCAGCAGCTTAGGCTCCTTCATGGAGACCCAGTACTTC. It codes for CASSLGSFMETQYF.

This chain connects TRBV9 to TRBJ2-1; 9 nucleotides agree with TRBD1. J was trimmed by 3 bases and V by 4 bases; bases with no gene match: 11. The CDR3 spans 17 residues. CDR1 SGDLS and CDR2 YYNGEE come from the germline V gene. The CDR3 DNA sequence: TGTGCCAGCAGCCTCCGTGGGACGGGACAGGGCTACAATGAGCAGTTCTTC. The encoded protein is CASSLRGTGQGYNEQFF.